This is a list of T cell receptor beta chains from one sample in a study of cytomegalovirus exposure and HLA in healthy donors. Profiling relied on immunoSEQ multiplex PCR, and the TCRdb table lists in-frame clones only, not all of them. This sample has some 180,000 clones, with approximately 86% found just once. Sequencing was carried out using PBMCs. These receptors came from a young man in good health and CMV-seropositive. CDR3s include the opening cysteine and the closing phenylalanine or tryptophan. The D gene is left open where the match is weak. Rows give clone size only sometimes, using once, few, many, or a class for an expanded clone.

size	D	V	J	CDR3	DNA
-	-	TRBV11-2	TRBJ1-1	CASSPGSNTEAFF	TGTGCCAGCAGCCCCGGATCGAACACTGAAGCTTTCTTT
once	-	TRBV6-1	TRBJ1-4	CASSATANEKLFF	TGTGCCAGCAGTGCAACGGCTAATGAAAAACTGTTTTTT
once	TRBD1	TRBV9	TRBJ1-2	CASSDTGGTGFYGYTF	TGTGCCAGCAGCGACACCGGTGGGACAGGGTTCTATGGCTACACCTTC
-	-	TRBV5-6	TRBJ1-2	CASRRDTIYGYTF	TGTGCCAGCCGCCGGGACACAATCTATGGCTACACCTTC
-	-	TRBV5-5	TRBJ2-7	CASSPEALLYEQYF	TGTGCCAGCAGCCCGGAGGCCCTCCTATACGAGCAGTACTTC
-	TRBD1	TRBV6-1	TRBJ1-5	CASSEYTRTGDSPQHF	TGTGCCAGCAGTGAATACACCCGGACAGGGGATTCGCCCCAGCATTTT
-	-	TRBV18	TRBJ1-4	CASSPTGPNEKLFF	TGTGCCAGCTCACCGACAGGACCAAATGAAAAACTGTTTTTT
-	TRBD1	TRBV7-2	TRBJ2-1	CASSLAIGTGSSYNEQFF	TGTGCCAGCAGCTTAGCGATCGGGACAGGGAGCTCCTACAATGAGCAGTTCTTC
-	-	TRBV5-1	TRBJ1-3	CASSLGRSVSGNTIYF	TGCGCCAGCAGCTTGGGCCGGTCTGTCTCTGGAAACACCATATATTTT
-	-	TRBV5-1	TRBJ2-5	CASSLGSSRETQYF	TGCGCCAGCAGCTTGGGCTCAAGCAGAGAGACCCAGTACTTC
-	TRBD1	TRBV18	TRBJ1-2	CASSPWDRPYGYTF	TGTGCCAGCTCACCTTGGGACAGGCCCTATGGCTACACCTTC
once	-	TRBV5-1	TRBJ2-1	CASSPQTSSSYNEQFF	TGCGCCAGCAGCCCTCAGACATCCAGCTCCTACAATGAGCAGTTCTTC
-	-	TRBV7-6	TRBJ1-4	CASSSYRGREYEKLFF	TGTGCCAGCAGCTCATACCGGGGGCGAGAGTATGAAAAACTGTTTTTT
-	-	TRBV27	TRBJ1-5	CASAGGFRQPQHF	TGTGCCAGCGCCGGGGGGTTCCGGCAGCCCCAGCATTTT
-	-	TRBV27	TRBJ2-3	CASSLLQRLSTDTQYF	TGTGCCAGCAGTTTACTGCAGCGGCTTAGCACAGATACGCAGTATTTT
few	-	TRBV6-5	TRBJ1-5	CASSLNREHQPQHF	TGTGCCAGCAGTCTTAACAGGGAGCATCAGCCCCAGCATTTT
once	-	TRBV7-8	TRBJ1-4	CGVGAQTGEKLFF	TGTGGGGTAGGGGCCCAAACCGGCGAAAAACTGTTTTTT
-	-	TRBV30	TRBJ1-3	CAWSSGNTIYF	TGTGCCTGGAGTTCTGGAAACACCATATATTTT
-	-	TRBV6-5	TRBJ2-3	CASRPSGFFTDTQYF	TGTGCCAGCCGTCCCAGTGGGTTTTTCACAGATACGCAGTATTTT
-	TRBD1	TRBV7-9	TRBJ1-2	CASSSGTGANYGYTF	TGTGCCAGCAGCTCAGGGACAGGCGCTAACTATGGCTACACCTTC
few	-	TRBV7-9	TRBJ1-2	CASSQQGTDGYTF	TGTGCCAGCAGCCAACAGGGTACCGATGGCTACACCTTC
once	-	TRBV5-4	TRBJ2-6	CASSLVAGPGANVLTF	TGTGCCAGCAGCTTGGTTGCGGGTCCTGGGGCCAACGTCCTGACTTTC
few	-	TRBV9	TRBJ2-2	CASSVEDTGELFF	TGTGCCAGCAGCGTAGAGGACACCGGGGAGCTGTTTTTT
once	-	TRBV4-1	TRBJ1-4	CASSQEQANEKLFF	TGCGCCAGCAGCCAAGAACAGGCTAATGAAAAACTGTTTTTT
-	-	TRBV29-1	TRBJ1-1	CSVEQGITEAFF	TGCAGCGTTGAGCAGGGAATCACTGAAGCTTTCTTT
few	TRBD2	TRBV11-3	TRBJ2-3	CASSFALAGGRTDTQYF	TGTGCCAGCAGCTTCGCCCTAGCGGGGGGCCGCACAGATACGCAGTATTTT
-	-	TRBV7-2	TRBJ2-7	CASSLGASYEQYF	TGTGCCAGCAGCTTAGGAGCGAGCTACGAGCAGTACTTC
-	-	TRBV10-3	TRBJ2-3	CAISRGRITDTQYF	TGTGCCATCAGCCGGGGGAGGATAACAGATACGCAGTATTTT
-	-	TRBV2	TRBJ2-7	CASSLTGYEQYF	TGTGCCAGCAGCCTGACAGGCTACGAGCAGTACTTC
once	-	TRBV5-6	TRBJ1-5	CASSLDTGQPQHF	TGTGCCAGCAGCTTGGATACGGGTCAGCCCCAGCATTTT
-	-	TRBV20-1	TRBJ1-1	CSAIDSFGAFF	TGCAGTGCTATAGACTCATTCGGGGCTTTCTTT
few	TRBD1	TRBV30	TRBJ1-5	CAWSPPPDRARKPQHF	TGTGCCTGGAGCCCCCCCCCTGACAGGGCGAGAAAGCCCCAGCATTTT
once	-	TRBV30	TRBJ1-1	CAWSDLALWTEAFF	TGTGCCTGGAGTGACCTAGCATTATGGACTGAAGCTTTCTTT
many	-	TRBV9	TRBJ2-7	CASSVEDGPYEQYF	TGTGCCAGCAGCGTAGAGGACGGACCCTACGAGCAGTACTTC
-	-	TRBV9	TRBJ2-2	CASSSRLTNTGELFF	TGTGCCAGCAGCTCCCGACTAACGAACACCGGGGAGCTGTTTTTT
-	TRBD1	TRBV5-1	TRBJ1-3	CASQQTGGSGNTIYF	TGCGCCAGTCAGCAGACAGGGGGCTCAGGAAACACCATATATTTT
few	-	TRBV5-1	TRBJ2-1	CASSWKGNNNEQFF	TGCGCCAGCAGCTGGAAAGGAAATAACAATGAGCAGTTCTTC
-	-	TRBV14	TRBJ2-3	CASSPHRASTDTQYF	TGTGCCAGCAGCCCGCACAGGGCTAGCACAGATACGCAGTATTTT
-	-	TRBV4-1	TRBJ1-1	CASSREQGYTEAFF	TGCGCCAGCAGCCGAGAACAGGGATACACTGAAGCTTTCTTT
-	TRBD1	TRBV10-1	TRBJ1-6	CASSFRGLTNSPLHF	TGCGCCAGCAGCTTCAGGGGGCTTACGAATTCACCCCTCCACTTT
few	-	TRBV5-6	TRBJ2-7	CASSLLPGREQYF	TGTGCCAGCAGCTTGCTTCCAGGGCGGGAGCAGTACTTC
-	-	TRBV28	TRBJ2-7	CASSSGVTSGYEQYF	TGTGCCAGCAGCTCGGGTGTAACCTCTGGGTACGAGCAGTACTTC
few	-	TRBV28	TRBJ1-1	CASIPIQAINTEAFF	TGTGCCAGCATCCCTATTCAAGCCATTAACACTGAAGCTTTCTTT
once	TRBD1	TRBV30	TRBJ1-1	CAWSWGQPNTEAFF	TGTGCCTGGAGTTGGGGACAGCCGAACACTGAAGCTTTCTTT
-	TRBD1	TRBV30	TRBJ1-5	CAWSQTGGNQPQHF	TGTGCCTGGAGTCAGACAGGGGGAAATCAGCCCCAGCATTTT
-	TRBD2	TRBV9	TRBJ2-1	CASSSGEGYNEQFF	TGTGCCAGCAGCTCGGGGGAGGGCTACAATGAGCAGTTCTTC
-	TRBD2	TRBV7-6	TRBJ2-2	CASSFAGTRSSGELFF	TGTGCCAGCAGCTTTGCCGGGACTAGAAGTTCCGGGGAGCTGTTTTTT
-	TRBD1	TRBV2	TRBJ2-5	CASRRDSEETQYF	TGTGCCAGCAGGAGGGACAGTGAGGAGACCCAGTACTTC
-	-	TRBV5-6	TRBJ1-2	CASSLAGQGYTF	TGTGCCAGCAGCTTGGCCGGGCAAGGCTACACCTTC
few	TRBD2	TRBV29-1	TRBJ2-1	CSVEGTSGHNEQFF	TGCAGCGTCGAGGGGACTAGCGGGCACAATGAGCAGTTCTTC
-	-	TRBV11-2	TRBJ2-3	CASSYTDTQYF	TGTGCCAGCAGCTACACAGATACGCAGTATTTT
-	TRBD1	TRBV27	TRBJ2-6	CASSSSGTGGFSGANVLTF	TGTGCCAGCAGTTCCTCCGGGACAGGGGGCTTTTCTGGGGCCAACGTCCTGACTTTC
-	TRBD1	TRBV7-2	TRBJ2-1	CASSLGQGLSAEQFF	TGTGCCAGCAGCTTAGGACAGGGTCTTAGTGCTGAGCAGTTCTTC
-	-	TRBV7-9	TRBJ2-1	CASSLGGLQNNEQFF	TGTGCCAGCAGCTTAGGAGGGCTGCAGAACAATGAGCAGTTCTTC
-	-	TRBV9	TRBJ1-5	CASSVGTSNQPQHF	TGTGCCAGCAGCGTAGGCACCAGCAATCAGCCCCAGCATTTT
-	TRBD2	TRBV2	TRBJ2-5	CASSVLSSGSRETQYF	TGTGCCAGCAGTGTTCTTTCTAGCGGGAGTCGGGAGACCCAGTACTTC
-	TRBD1	TRBV27	TRBJ1-2	CASSPRTGDVGYTF	TGTGCCAGCAGTCCTCGGACAGGGGATGTTGGCTACACCTTC
few	TRBD1	TRBV7-9	TRBJ2-2	CASSPPGQGITGELFF	TGTGCCAGCAGCCCCCCGGGACAGGGGATCACCGGGGAGCTGTTTTTT
few	-	TRBV4-3	TRBJ1-3	CASSQEIVEGNTIYF	TGCGCCAGCAGCCAAGAAATCGTAGAAGGAAACACCATATATTTT
-	TRBD2	TRBV5-6	TRBJ2-5	CASTPGLAVGETQYF	TGTGCCAGCACACCGGGACTAGCGGTAGGGGAGACCCAGTACTTC